The rows below give T cell receptor beta chains drawn from one sample of a study of OX40 agonist ivuxolimab in advanced cancers. Assay used: immunoSEQ multiplex PCR; TCRdb lists only in-frame clones, some missing. The sample includes 75,000 to 90,000 clones, 87% of them seen just once. Sequences were derived from CD4+ or CD8+ T cells sorted from blood, sampled in a trial of the OX40 agonist ivuxolimab. The receptors were gathered from an adult with an advanced solid tumor such as melanoma, head and neck, liver or kidney cancer. CDR3s include the opening cysteine and the closing phenylalanine or tryptophan. Fields, in order: J gene, V gene, clone size, D gene, CDR3 protein, CDR3 DNA. The D gene is left open where the match is weak. Where a row states a size, it is once, few, many or the class of an expanded clone; other rows omit it.

TRBJ2-5 TRBV7-2 - - CASTKTVAEETQYF TGTGCCAGCACCAAGACAGTGGCCGAGGAGACCCAGTACTTC
TRBJ2-5 TRBV19 once - CASTAQEGETQYF TGTGCCAGTACGGCCCAGGAGGGAGAGACCCAGTACTTC
TRBJ2-1 TRBV4-1 - - CASSQVFAADGINEQFF TGCGCCAGCAGCCAAGTATTCGCGGCAGACGGTATCAATGAGCAGTTCTTC
TRBJ2-5 TRBV5-1 - TRBD2 CASRSGLAGVGETQYF TGCGCCAGCAGGTCGGGACTAGCGGGAGTAGGAGAGACCCAGTACTTC
TRBJ1-4 TRBV15 - TRBD1 CATSVGQKNEKLFF TGTGCCACCAGCGTGGGACAGAAGAATGAAAAACTGTTTTTT
TRBJ2-5 TRBV9 once - CASTLDPRGETQYF TGTGCCAGCACCCTTGACCCACGGGGGGAGACCCAGTACTTC
TRBJ1-2 TRBV7-8 - - CASSLEGRHYGYTF TGTGCCAGCAGCTTAGAGGGCCGACACTATGGCTACACCTTC
TRBJ2-5 TRBV6-4 - - CASSEDRGETQYF TGTGCCAGCAGTGAGGACAGAGGCGAGACCCAGTACTTC
TRBJ1-1 TRBV6-1 - - CASSEFGRVNTEAFF TGTGCCAGCAGTGAATTTGGACGGGTGAACACTGAAGCTTTCTTT
TRBJ2-5 TRBV6-5 - TRBD1 CASRDVDRAETQYF TGTGCCAGCAGAGACGTGGACAGGGCGGAGACCCAGTACTTC
TRBJ2-1 TRBV15 once - CATSRVRQGEQFF TGTGCCACCAGCAGAGTCAGGCAAGGTGAGCAGTTCTTC
TRBJ1-2 TRBV19 - - CASSERQGRGYTF TGTGCCAGTAGTGAACGGCAGGGGAGAGGCTACACCTTC
TRBJ1-2 TRBV4-3 - - CASSPRVSNYGYTF TGCGCCAGCAGCCCGCGGGTATCTAACTATGGCTACACCTTC
TRBJ2-5 TRBV7-6 - TRBD2 CASSETSGGETQYF TGTGCCAGCAGCGAAACTAGCGGAGGAGAGACCCAGTACTTC
TRBJ2-3 TRBV4-2 - - CASSQVEDSDTQYF TGTGCCAGCAGCCAAGTTGAGGACTCAGATACGCAGTATTTT
TRBJ2-7 TRBV30 - TRBD2 CAWSVPGGGAHEQYF TGTGCCTGGAGTGTACCAGGCGGGGGGGCCCACGAGCAGTACTTC
TRBJ2-7 TRBV6-1 - - CASTFTYEQYF TGTGCCAGCACCTTCACCTACGAGCAGTACTTC
TRBJ2-7 TRBV13 - - CASSQYGLDLTGEQYF TGTGCCAGCAGCCAATATGGGTTAGACCTTACGGGCGAGCAGTACTTC
TRBJ2-7 TRBV11-2 - - CASSRATGFYEQYF TGTGCCAGCAGCCGGGCAACAGGGTTCTACGAGCAGTACTTC
TRBJ2-1 TRBV2 - - CASSDIGTSYNEQFF TGTGCCAGCAGTGACATCGGGACGTCCTACAATGAGCAGTTCTTC
TRBJ1-2 TRBV9 - - CASSQPNNGLGWGYTF TGTGCCAGCAGCCAACCGAACAATGGCCTGGGCTGGGGCTACACCTTC
TRBJ2-5 TRBV7-2 - - CASGRDSGRQETQYF TGTGCCAGCGGCCGGGACTCTGGTAGACAAGAGACCCAGTACTTC
TRBJ1-1 TRBV9 - - CASSYFTGGNTEAFF TGTGCCAGCAGCTACTTTACAGGCGGGAACACTGAAGCTTTCTTT
TRBJ2-7 TRBV4-2 - TRBD2 CASSTAGGGGPYEQYF TGTGCCAGCAGCACTGCCGGAGGCGGGGGGCCCTACGAGCAGTACTTC
TRBJ2-2 TRBV6-1 - TRBD1 CASSGLGQGGRELFF TGTGCCAGCAGTGGCCTGGGACAGGGGGGGAGGGAGCTGTTTTTT
TRBJ2-3 TRBV10-1 - TRBD2 CASSEGTSGTDTQYF TGCGCCAGCAGTGAGGGGACTAGCGGGACAGATACGCAGTATTTT
TRBJ2-1 TRBV5-4 - - CASGRRESSYNEQFF TGTGCCAGCGGCAGGCGGGAAAGCTCCTACAATGAGCAGTTCTTC
TRBJ2-5 TRBV5-1 - - CASSFGGQETQYF TGCGCCAGCAGCTTTGGGGGTCAAGAGACCCAGTACTTC
TRBJ2-7 TRBV6-6 few - CARMVEYF TGTGCCAGGATGGTAGAGTACTTC
TRBJ2-1 TRBV5-4 - - CASSLYNEQFF TGTGCCAGCAGCCTATACAATGAGCAGTTCTTC
TRBJ2-3 TRBV9 - TRBD1 CASSVDRGEADTQYF TGTGCCAGCAGCGTGGACAGGGGGGAAGCAGATACGCAGTATTTT
TRBJ1-2 TRBV19 - TRBD1 CASSSGRTGLYGYTF TGTGCCAGTAGTTCAGGCCGGACAGGTCTCTATGGCTACACCTTC
TRBJ2-7 TRBV4-2 - - CASSHPGGSDEQYF TGTGCCAGCAGCCACCCAGGGGGGTCGGACGAGCAGTACTTC
TRBJ2-7 TRBV2 - - CASSVGGASGALEYF TGTGCCAGCAGTGTGGGTGGGGCCAGCGGAGCTCTGGAGTACTTC
TRBJ2-7 TRBV6-5 - - CASSYSEGYEQYF TGTGCCAGCAGTTACTCAGAGGGCTACGAGCAGTACTTC
TRBJ1-1 TRBV6-5 - - CASSVTGGATEAFF TGTGCCAGCAGTGTGACAGGCGGGGCCACTGAAGCTTTCTTT
TRBJ2-3 TRBV4-1 - - CASSQGRGPYTDTQYF TGCGCCAGCAGCCAAGGAAGAGGTCCGTACACAGATACGCAGTATTTT
TRBJ1-6 TRBV5-1 - - CASSLEGINSPLHF TGCGCCAGCAGCTTGGAAGGGATTAATTCACCCCTCCACTTT
TRBJ1-6 TRBV2 - - CASSGDSGSPLHF TGTGCCAGCAGTGGGGACTCGGGATCACCCCTCCACTTT
TRBJ2-7 TRBV11-1 - TRBD2 CASSFQLAVKDEQYF TGTGCCAGCAGTTTCCAACTAGCGGTTAAAGACGAGCAGTACTTC
TRBJ2-2 TRBV30 - TRBD1 CAWTGQGVSTGELFF TGTGCCTGGACCGGACAGGGGGTGAGCACCGGGGAGCTGTTTTTT
TRBJ2-4 TRBV5-8 - - CASSLTGTSDQVSKNIQYF TGTGCCAGCAGCCTGACCGGGACAAGCGACCAGGTGTCCAAAAACATTCAGTACTTC
TRBJ1-1 TRBV6-1 - - CASTVSGANTEAFF TGTGCCAGCACAGTTTCCGGGGCGAACACTGAAGCTTTCTTT
TRBJ2-7 TRBV30 - TRBD2 CAWSKRGAAYEQYF TGTGCCTGGAGTAAGCGGGGGGCCGCCTACGAGCAGTACTTC
TRBJ1-3 TRBV5-6 - - CASSLFGSSGNTIYF TGTGCCAGCAGCTTGTTCGGGAGCTCTGGAAACACCATATATTTT
TRBJ1-1 TRBV2 - TRBD1 CASTRGQAGTEAFF TGTGCCAGCACCAGAGGACAGGCGGGCACTGAAGCTTTCTTT
TRBJ2-5 TRBV5-1 - TRBD1 CASSYAGTAKETQYF TGCGCCAGCAGCTACGCCGGGACAGCAAAAGAGACCCAGTACTTC
TRBJ2-2 TRBV7-6 - - CASSLDLMTSTGELFF TGTGCCAGCAGCTTAGACCTAATGACATCGACCGGGGAGCTGTTTTTT
TRBJ1-2 TRBV13 - - CASSPQGVYGYTF TGTGCCAGCAGCCCACAGGGAGTGTATGGCTACACCTTC
TRBJ2-7 TRBV19 - - CASSITGGNPYEQYF TGTGCCAGTAGTATCACCGGGGGCAATCCCTACGAGCAGTACTTC
TRBJ2-3 TRBV7-9 - TRBD1 CASSQRTGSTDTQYF TGTGCCAGCAGCCAGCGGACAGGGAGCACAGATACGCAGTATTTT
TRBJ2-3 TRBV19 - TRBD1 CASSALGQQGGTDTQYF TGTGCCAGTAGCGCCCTTGGACAACAGGGGGGCACAGATACGCAGTATTTT
TRBJ2-1 TRBV7-2 - TRBD1 CASSFGTERFF TGTGCCAGCAGCTTTGGGACAGAGAGGTTCTTC
TRBJ2-7 TRBV19 once - CASSGQGGDYEQYF TGTGCCAGTAGTGGCCAGGGGGGGGACTACGAGCAGTACTTC
TRBJ2-7 TRBV6-5 - - CASRKTASYEQYF TGTGCCAGCAGGAAGACAGCCTCCTACGAGCAGTACTTC
TRBJ2-5 TRBV30 - TRBD2 CAWSLGLAGGRETQYF TGTGCCTGGAGTCTGGGACTAGCGGGGGGGCGAGAGACCCAGTACTTC
TRBJ2-1 TRBV19 - - CASSTQGYNEQFF TGTGCCAGTAGTACACAGGGATACAATGAGCAGTTCTTC
TRBJ2-3 TRBV5-5 - - CASTSTTGDGTDTQYF TGTGCCAGCACCTCTACGACGGGAGATGGCACAGATACGCAGTATTTT
TRBJ1-1 TRBV29-1 few - CSVTGNGNTEAFF TGCAGCGTAACAGGGAATGGGAACACTGAAGCTTTCTTT
TRBJ2-3 TRBV7-9 - TRBD2 CASSSRGGGDTQYF TGTGCCAGCAGCTCCCGGGGGGGCGGAGATACGCAGTATTTT